This record concerns one TCR beta chain sequence. The protocol was immunoSEQ multiplex PCR, while the TCRdb copy is restricted to in-frame clones and leaves out a portion. The data hold roughly 300,000 clones, with 70% to 90% observed a single time. V was shortened by 4 bases and J by 5 bases, with 13 bases between the two germline ends. The CDR3 runs to 14 residues. Germline lookup yields CDR1 SGHRS and CDR2 YFSETQ. This record comes from a study of blood T cell repertoires in COVID-19. In the study overall: Sources were T cells, B-cell-depleted T cells, or PBMCs; the material itself was cDNA or gDNA.

Sample: PBMCs or T cells enriched from blood (not recorded which). The receptor's source is a woman in her thirties who had recovered from COVID-19. The chain has TRBV5-1 and TRBJ1-5; TRBD1 is a possible D gene (5 bases). This CDR3 is CASSGGEVDQPQHF. The CDR3 DNA reads as TGCGCCAGCAGCGGAGGGGAGGTCGATCAGCCCCAGCATTTT.